This T cell receptor beta chain was sequenced for a study of T cells after yellow fever vaccination. TCRdb reprocessed the 5' RACE reads with MiXCR, giving one entry per CDR3 protein. The sample carries almost 70,000 distinct CDR3 sequences, roughly 6% recorded once. Germline values: CDR1 SGHDN, CDR2 FVKESK. The CDR3 covers 16 residues. The V end lost 4 bases, the J end lost 6 bases, and 20 bases lay between the germline ends. This clonotype was observed at least ten times. Its target is not known. General observations from the study: The secondary response was weaker but peaked faster, day 5 versus 15. Some clonotypes, a small share, were shared between CD4 and CD8 compartments.

Here the sequenced sample was CD4+ T cells sorted from PBMCs, taken roughly 14 days after the first yellow fever vaccination. The TCR comes from a young man who received the YFV17D yellow fever vaccine. The V and J genes are TRBV14 and TRBJ2-3; tentatively, D is TRBD1 or TRBD2 (6 bases each). The chain's CDR3 is CASSLIPGRGQDTQYF. The CDR3 coding sequence is TGTGCCAGCAGCCTGATACCGGGACGGGGGCAGGATACGCAGTATTTT.